This T cell receptor (beta chain) emerged from a study of blood T cells in healthy people across ages. General study findings and limits: Any conclusive comparison of naive versus antigen-experienced cells was prevented by using unsorted PBMCs.

As concerns this clonotype: The antigen remains unidentified.

A second 7 to 11 cycle PCR used barcoded and J-beta primers. Each cDNA molecule received a tag from a template-switch adaptor that had 12 random nucleotides. MiXCR, applied by TCRdb to the 5' RACE reads, yields one record per CDR3 protein. Here the sample spans about 1,000,000 distinct CDR3 sequences, 40% to 50% being singletons. This CDR3 is built from 15 residues. Deletions cut 1 base from V and 4 bases from J, with 13 bases between. In germline, CDR1 is SGHAT, CDR2 FQNNGV. The chain employs TRBV11-2 and TRBJ1-2, with D uncertain. The specimen sequenced was blood. The receptor comes from a woman aged 55-69 years in good health. CDR3 sequence reads: CASSLAEAETYGYTF. CDR3 nucleotides: TGTGCCAGCAGCTTAGCCGAGGCAGAGACCTATGGCTACACCTTC.